This TCR beta chain was sequenced in a study of molecular identifiers for immune sequencing clone quantification. Notes on the study in general: Detecting spiked Jurkat TCR RNA from one cell among some 990,000 naive cells was reportedly possible.

Naive CD8 T cells underwent sorting with the CD8+CD4-CCR7+CD45RA+ definition. In regard to this clonotype: Its specificity is unknown. A much more abundant neighbour one base away suggests this may be a read error.

TCRdb redid the calling of the PCR reads with MiXCR, one entry per CDR3 protein. The sample has some 590,000 distinct CDR3 sequences, about 25% seen once. Germline V lookup: CDR1 SEHNR, CDR2 FQNEAQ (reference sequence). The CDR3 is made up of 18 amino acids. The TCR comes from a human donor in good health. Some libraries in this study had Jurkat cell RNA spiked in. The J gene is TRBJ2-3, the V gene TRBV7-9; the D gene is possibly TRBD2 (6 bases). Sequenced: naive CD8+ T cells from blood, with Jurkat cell RNA spiked in. Subset meaning: FACS-sorted CD8+CD4-CCR7+CD45RA+ naive T cells. CDR3 coding DNA: TGTGCCAGCGGCTTAGTCGATGTGTTTGGCGGGGGCACAGATACGCAGTATTTT. It yields the protein CASGLVDVFGGGTDTQYF.